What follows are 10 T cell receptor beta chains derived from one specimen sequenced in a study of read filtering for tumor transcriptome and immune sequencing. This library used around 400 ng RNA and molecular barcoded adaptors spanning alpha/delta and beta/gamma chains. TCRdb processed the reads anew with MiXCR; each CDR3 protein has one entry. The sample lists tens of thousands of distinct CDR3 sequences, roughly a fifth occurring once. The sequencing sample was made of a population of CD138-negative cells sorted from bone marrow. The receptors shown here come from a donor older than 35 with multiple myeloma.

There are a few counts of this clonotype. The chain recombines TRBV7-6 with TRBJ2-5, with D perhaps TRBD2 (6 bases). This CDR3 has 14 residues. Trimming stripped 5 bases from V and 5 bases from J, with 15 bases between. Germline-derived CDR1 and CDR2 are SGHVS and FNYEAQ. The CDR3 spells CASSPLNSGETQYF. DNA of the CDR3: TGTGCCAGCAGCCCATTGAACAGCGGGGAGACCCAGTACTTC.

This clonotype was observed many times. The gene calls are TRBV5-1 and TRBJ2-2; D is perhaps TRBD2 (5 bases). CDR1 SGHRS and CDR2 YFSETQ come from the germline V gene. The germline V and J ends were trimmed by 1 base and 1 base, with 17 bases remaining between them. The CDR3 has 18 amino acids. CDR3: CASSLSRFGEMNTGELFF. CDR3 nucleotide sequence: TGCGCCAGCAGCTTGTCTCGTTTCGGGGAAATGAACACCGGGGAGCTGTTTTTT.

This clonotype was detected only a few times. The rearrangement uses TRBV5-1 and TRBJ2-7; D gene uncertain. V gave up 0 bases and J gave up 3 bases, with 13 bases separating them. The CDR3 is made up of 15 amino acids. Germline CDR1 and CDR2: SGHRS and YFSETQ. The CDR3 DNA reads TGCGCCAGCAGCTTGGCGAGGCAGAGAGTCTACGAGCAGTACTTC. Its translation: CASSLARQRVYEQYF.

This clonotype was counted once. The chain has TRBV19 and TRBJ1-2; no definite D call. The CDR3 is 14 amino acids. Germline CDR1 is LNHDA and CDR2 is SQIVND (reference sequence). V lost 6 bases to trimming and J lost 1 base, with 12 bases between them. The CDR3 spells CASSARTFNYGYTF. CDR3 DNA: TGTGCCAGTAGCGCCAGGACCTTTAACTATGGCTACACCTTC. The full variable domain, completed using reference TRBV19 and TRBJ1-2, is DGGITQSPKYLFRKEGQNVTLSCEQNLNHDAMYWYRQDPGQGLRLIYYSQIVNDFQKGDIAEGYSVSREKKESFPLTVTSAQKNPTAFYLCASSARTFNYGYTFGSGTRLTVV.

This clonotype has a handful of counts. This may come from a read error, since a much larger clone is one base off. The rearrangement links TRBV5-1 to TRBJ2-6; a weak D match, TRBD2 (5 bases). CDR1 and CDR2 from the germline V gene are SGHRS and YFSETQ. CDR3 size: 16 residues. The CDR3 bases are TGCGCCGGCAGCTTGGATCCGGGGACTGGGGCCAACGTCCTGACTTTC. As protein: CAGSLDPGTGANVLTF.

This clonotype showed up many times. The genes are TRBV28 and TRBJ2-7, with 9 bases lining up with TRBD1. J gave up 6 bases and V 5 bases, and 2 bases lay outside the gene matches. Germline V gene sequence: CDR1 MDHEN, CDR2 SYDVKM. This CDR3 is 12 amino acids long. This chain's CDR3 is CASSLDRGEQYF. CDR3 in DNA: TGTGCCAGCAGTCTGGACAGGGGCGAGCAGTACTTC.

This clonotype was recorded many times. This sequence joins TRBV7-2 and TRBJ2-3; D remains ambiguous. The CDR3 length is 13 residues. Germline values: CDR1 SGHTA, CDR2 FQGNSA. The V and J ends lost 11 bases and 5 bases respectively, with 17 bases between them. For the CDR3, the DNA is TGTGCCTCATCACCATACACCAAAGATACGCAGTATTTT. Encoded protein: CASSPYTKDTQYF.

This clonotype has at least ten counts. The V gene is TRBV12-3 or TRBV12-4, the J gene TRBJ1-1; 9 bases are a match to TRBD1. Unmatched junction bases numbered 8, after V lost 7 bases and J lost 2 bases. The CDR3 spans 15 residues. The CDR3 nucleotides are TGTGCCAGCATTCGGACAGGGGTCGGAAACACTGAAGCTTTCTTT. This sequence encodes CASIRTGVGNTEAFF.

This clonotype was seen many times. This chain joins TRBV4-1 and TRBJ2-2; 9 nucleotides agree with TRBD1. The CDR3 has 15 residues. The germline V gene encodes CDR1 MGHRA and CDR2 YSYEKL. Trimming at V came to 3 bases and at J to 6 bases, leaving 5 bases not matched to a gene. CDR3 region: CASSQGDREAGELFF. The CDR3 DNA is TGCGCCAGCAGCCAGGGGGACAGGGAGGCCGGGGAGCTGTTTTTT.

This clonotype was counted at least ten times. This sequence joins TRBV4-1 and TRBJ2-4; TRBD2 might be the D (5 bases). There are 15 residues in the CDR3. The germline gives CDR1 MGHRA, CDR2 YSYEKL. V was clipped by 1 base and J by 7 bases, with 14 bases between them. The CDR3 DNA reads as TGCGCCAGCAGCCAAGTCCCGGCCCCGGGGAACATTCAGTACTTC. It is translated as CASSQVPAPGNIQYF.